The source of this T cell receptor (beta chain) is a study of blood T cell repertoires in COVID-19 (dated by TCRdb to the early 2020s). A note on the overall study: Samples from collaborators originated in the United States, Italy and Spain and spanned both the acute and convalescent phases of COVID-19. Deeply sampled blood TCRbeta repertoires from subjects exposed to, actively infected with, or recovered from COVID-19 were included in the dataset. The repertoires were made available in a free public database intended to serve as a resource for research on the immune response to SARS-CoV-2. The prospective study material was composed of cDNA or gDNA derived from T cells, B-cell-depleted T cells, or PBMCs. Where available, HLA class I and class II types were taken from metadata supplied by the sample provider and were not determined by assay-based typing. Nearly every sample came with metadata listing a de-identified subject ID, COVID-19 status, age in years and sex. Samples were obtained from the ongoing ImmuneRACE study (first 160 participants) and from over 1,000 subjects provided by 6 global collaborators.

General study outcomes and caveats: Clinical and demographic metadata were provided uncurated, with the amount varying by source and participant.

Worth noting for this clone: This receptor's antigen is unknown. No much larger clone is present one base from it, and per-base qualities are unavailable.

TCRbeta CDR3 regions were amplified from genomic DNA by means of the immunoSEQ Assay, a bias-controlled multiplex PCR. The authors' pipeline ran thus. The number of nucleated cells in each sample was estimated from the amplification of reference gene primers within the assay. Sequence reads were collapsed and filtered to measure the absolute abundance of every unique TCRbeta CDR3 rearrangement. For each sample, productive Simpson clonality was calculated as the square root of Simpson's diversity index over productive rearrangements. The immuneACCESS repertoire file appears here via TCRdb, limited to in-frame rearrangements. These files lack a portion of the clones; in checked studies, under half of the deficit traces to unresolved V genes, and the cause of the others is not known. Clonal size and the V and J genes are those of that table, whereas D and trimming came from the DNA. A total of some 100,000 clones appear in this sample, 85% of them only once. Roughly an eighth of the sample is in the top ten clones.

Whole blood was collected in K2EDTA tubes by collaborating institutions according to the institutions' own protocols. For TCRbeta analysis, collaborators shipped samples as frozen whole blood, isolated PBMCs, or DNA extracted from either of those sample types. Inclusive of the bounding cysteine and phenylalanine, the CDR3 is 14 residues long. The read is trimmed to its CDR3 DNA, 42 bases read in frame from base 1. CDR1 and CDR2 were assigned from the germline V gene (reference sequence) as SEHNR and FQNEAQ. The V and J ends are trimmed by 4 bases and 0 bases, leaving 7 bases between them. Sample: peripheral blood. This clonotype originated in a man in his fifties or sixties with active or convalescent COVID-19. The chain is made from TRBV7-9 and TRBJ1-3, with the D gene call left open. The DNA sequence is TGTGCCAGCAGCTCCTTTTACTCTGGAAACACCATATATTTT. Its translation is CASSSFYSGNTIYF.